The 16 T cell receptor beta chains listed next were all sequenced from one sample in a study of T cell responses to AZD1222 COVID-19 vaccine. The method was immunoSEQ multiplex PCR; TCRdb's version includes in-frame clones alone and lacks a portion of them. The data hold 95,000 or so clones, with about nine tenths observed a single time. The sample was peripheral blood, taken 28 days after the second AZD1222 dose. The receptors were sampled from an adult who received the AZD1222 COVID-19 vaccine.

The chain recombines TRBV4-1 with TRBJ2-7, with 13 bases identical to TRBD2. The CDR3 consists of 15 residues. Germline V gene lookup returns CDR1 MGHRA and CDR2 YSYEKL. V lost 6 bases and J lost 4; bases outside the gene matches: 6. The CDR3 is CASSQLAGGPYEQYF. The CDR3 DNA reads TGCGCCAGCAGTCAACTAGCGGGAGGGCCTTACGAGCAGTACTTC.

In DNA, the CDR3 is TGTGCCAGCAGTCCGCTTGATCAGCCCCAGCATTTT. Residues: CASSPLDQPQHF. The chain is built from TRBV12-3 or TRBV12-4 and TRBJ1-5; D is unclear. The length of the CDR3 is 12 residues. Trimming stripped 5 bases from V and 5 bases from J, with 7 bases between.

The chain employs TRBV10-3 and TRBJ2-1; 9 bases align to TRBD2. Losses at the gene ends were 10 bases for V and 5 bases for J; bases not matched to a gene: 6. The CDR3 extends over 13 amino acids. Germline values: CDR1 ENHRY, CDR2 SYGVKD. The CDR3 region is CANSGLADNEQFF. CDR3 DNA sequence: TGTGCCAACTCGGGACTAGCTGACAATGAGCAGTTCTTC.

This chain connects TRBV28 to TRBJ1-5, with TRBD1 matching over 10 bases. V trimming: 4 bases; J trimming: 7 bases; junction bases outside the gene matches: 7. Germline V CDR1 and CDR2: MDHEN, SYDVKM. The CDR3 covers 15 residues. Here the CDR3 reads CASSSQGTGEQPQHF. For the CDR3, the DNA is TGTGCCAGCAGTTCACAAGGGACAGGGGAACAGCCCCAGCATTTT.

V gene TRBV28 combines with J gene TRBJ1-1; TRBD1 matches 8 bases. The junction had 6 bases not matched to a gene; V was cut back by 2 bases and J by 10 bases. Germline CDR1 reads MDHEN; CDR2 reads SYDVKM. The CDR3 totals 13 residues. CDR3 nucleotides: TGTGCCAGCAGTTTAACAGGGGGAGGGTCAGCTTTCTTT. It translates to CASSLTGGGSAFF.

The J gene is TRBJ2-3, the V gene TRBV5-1; 9 nucleotides align to TRBD2. V lost 1 base and J lost 1; bases outside the gene matches: 1. Germline CDR1 and CDR2: SGHRS and YFSETQ. There are 15 residues in the CDR3. CDR3 region: CASSLRTSGTDTQYF. For the CDR3, the DNA is TGCGCCAGCAGCTTGCGGACTAGCGGCACAGATACGCAGTATTTT.

Only one count was recorded for this clone. V and J are TRBV11-2 and TRBJ1-5, with a tentative D call TRBD1 (5 bases). This CDR3 spans 14 amino acids. Germline CDR1 SGHAT, CDR2 FQNNGV. The V gene lost 8 bases and the J gene lost 4 bases, with 15 bases spanning the gap. CDR3 sequence (DNA): TGTGCCAGCTCCCAGGGCCCTGGGAATCAGCCCCAGCATTTT. It yields the protein CASSQGPGNQPQHF.

This clone appeared a few times. The chain links TRBV19 to TRBJ2-5; 12 bases line up with TRBD2. Trimming at V came to 10 bases and at J to 4 bases, leaving 7 bases not matched to a gene. The CDR3 is 14 residues long. CDR1 is LNHDA and CDR2 is SQIVND in the germline V gene (reference sequence). This CDR3 is CATAPGLAGETQYF. The CDR3 bases are TGTGCCACCGCCCCGGGACTAGCGGGAGAGACCCAGTACTTC.

CDR3 DNA sequence: TGCGCCAGCAGAATCGGGGGACACTCCTACAATGAGCAGTTCTTC. It yields the protein CASRIGGHSYNEQFF. The chain employs TRBV5-1 and TRBJ2-1; D possibly matches TRBD1 or TRBD2 (6 bases each). Per the germline V gene, CDR1 is SGHRS and CDR2 is YFSETQ. CDR3 length equals 15 residues. Between the trimmed V and J ends, which lost 5 bases and 0 bases, there was a span of 12 bases.

V usage is TRBV21-1 and J usage is TRBJ2-1; the D segment call TRBD2 is taken from the table without a DNA check. TRBV21-1 is tagged as a pseudogene. The CDR3 runs 19 residues. The CDR3 reads CASSKLPGAGNSGRSEQFF. The CDR3, as DNA: TGTGCCAGCAGCAAATTACCGGGCGCAGGGAACAGCGGGAGGAGTGAGCAGTTCTTC.

Written as DNA, the CDR3 is TGTGCCAGCAGCCAACTCGCCGGCCGGGGGGGGCTTATGAACACTGAAGCTTTCTTT. Protein sequence: CASSQLAGRGGLMNTEAFF. The chain combines TRBV4-2 with TRBJ1-1, with D tentatively TRBD1 (6 bases). V shed 2 bases and J shed 0 bases, with 22 bases lying between them. In germline, CDR1 is LGHNA, CDR2 YNFKEQ. The CDR3 spans 19 residues.

The CDR3 nucleotides are TGTGCCAGCAGTCCAACCCAGACAGGACCTGGAAACACCATATATTTT. Encoded protein: CASSPTQTGPGNTIYF. The chain employs TRBV28 and TRBJ1-3; the D gene is possibly TRBD1 (6 bases). Germline V gene data show CDR1 as MDHEN and CDR2 as SYDVKM. V lost 5 bases to trimming and J lost 2 bases, with 16 bases between them. The CDR3 length is 16 residues.

This clone was found once. The chain carries TRBV4-3 and TRBJ1-5; D is perhaps TRBD1 (5 bases). CDR1 and CDR2 from the germline V gene are LGHNA and YSLEER. The V end lost 4 bases, the J end lost 7 bases, and 14 bases lay between the germline ends. The CDR3 sequence is 14 residues long. In DNA, the CDR3 is TGCGCCAGCAGCCTCGGACAAGTCGGACAGCCCCAGCATTTT. Residues: CASSLGQVGQPQHF.

The gene calls are TRBV27 and TRBJ2-1; TRBD2 matches 9 bases. CDR1 is MNHEY, CDR2 SMNVEV, per germline (reference sequence). Unmatched junction bases numbered 5, after V lost 5 bases and J lost 0 bases. This CDR3 contains 16 residues. DNA of the CDR3: TGTGCCAGCAGTGCGGGAGGGCCCCGCTCCTACAATGAGCAGTTCTTC. It codes for CASSAGGPRSYNEQFF.

The chain carries TRBV5-1 and TRBJ2-3; a weak D match, TRBD1 (6 bases). The V end lost 4 bases, the J end lost 5 bases, and 14 bases lay between the germline ends. Germline CDR1 and CDR2: SGHRS and YFSETQ. The CDR3 sequence is 14 residues long. CDR3 region: CASSEAGDGDTQYF. The CDR3 nucleotides are TGCGCCAGCAGCGAGGCAGGGGACGGAGATACGCAGTATTTT.

The chain couples TRBV11-2 to TRBJ1-1; D remains ambiguous. Germline CDR1 and CDR2: SGHAT and FQNNGV. V was trimmed by 4 bases and J by 6 bases, leaving 12 bases between them. The CDR3 is 13 amino acids. In DNA, the CDR3 is TGTGCCAGCAGCTCCTTGGACGGCGCTGAAGCTTTCTTT. It translates to CASSSLDGAEAFF. The variable domain in full, completed from reference TRBV11-2 and TRBJ1-1, reads EAGVAQSPRYKIIEKRQSVAFWCNPISGHATLYWYQQILGQGPKLLIQFQNNGVVDDSQLPKDRFSAERLKGVDSTLKIQPAKLEDSAVYLCASSSLDGAEAFFGQGTRLTVV.